The clone carrying this T cell receptor beta chain was observed many times. Its antigen is undetermined. From RNA, the CDR3 regions of TCR beta chains were amplified and sequenced. After a first-round RT-PCR with HTBI primers, a second-round multiplex PCR was run. TCRdb called the multiplex PCR reads again in MiXCR, with one record for every CDR3 protein. The sample carries 45,000 to 60,000 distinct CDR3 sequences, roughly 46% recorded once. This entry is derived from a study of Graves' ophthalmopathy and Graves' hyperthyroidism. This CDR3 spans 17 amino acids. The J segment lost 3 bases and the V segment lost 3 bases, leaving 6 bases of the junction unmatched. Germline V lookup: CDR1 SGDLS, CDR2 YYNGEE. Study results and caveats: Most expanded clonotypes from thyroid (those above 0.001 frequency) were also found in blood.

This chain links TRBV9 with TRBJ1-6; 10 bases are a match to TRBD1. Sequenced: peripheral blood. The clonotype comes from an adult woman with Graves' ophthalmopathy. In DNA form, the CDR3 reads TGTGCCAGCAGCGCGGAGCGGACAGGGGGCTATAATTCACCCCTCCACTTT. Encoded protein: CASSAERTGGYNSPLHF.